Listed below are T cell receptor beta chains from one sample, sequenced in a study of vaccination effects on CD4 cells after COVID-19. These TCRs are of unknown antigen specificity. TCRdb keeps only in-frame clones here, not all; method: immunoSEQ multiplex PCR. The sample gives more than 65,000 clones, approximately 82% of which show up once; roughly 1.2% is in the top ten. This specimen was CD4+ T cells from PBMCs cultured with HCoV-229E spike peptides, taken after COVID-19 vaccination. The receptors were sampled from a human donor who received a COVID-19 vaccine. CDR3s include the opening cysteine and the closing phenylalanine or tryptophan. The D gene is left open where the match is weak. Clone size is not always given. Where it is, it says once, few, many or a class for expanded clones.

j_call,d_call,clone_size,v_call,cdr3_nt,cdr3_aa
TRBJ2-5,.,.,TRBV18,TGTGCCAGCTCACCAAAAGGAACACATCAAGAGACCCAGTACTTC,CASSPKGTHQETQYF
TRBJ1-6,TRBD1,.,TRBV6-4,TGTGCCAGCAGTGCATTTCAGGGGGTAGGTTCACCCCTCCACTTT,CASSAFQGVGSPLHF
TRBJ2-3,TRBD2,few,TRBV3-1/TRBV3-2,TGTGCCAGCAGCCAAGGACTAGCGGGGGGGCATGGAGATACGCAGTATTTT,CASSQGLAGGHGDTQYF
TRBJ2-6,TRBD1,.,TRBV7-3,TGTGCCAGCAGTCCCCGGATACAGGGGGCCCCTTCTGGGGCCAACGTCCTGACTTTC,CASSPRIQGAPSGANVLTF
TRBJ2-3,.,once,TRBV7-8,TGTGCCAGCAGCTTAGCAGGGCGGGAGTATTTT,CASSLAGREYF
TRBJ1-2,TRBD1,.,TRBV7-3,TGTGCCAGCAGCGTGACAGGGAACTATGGCTACACCTTC,CASSVTGNYGYTF
TRBJ2-2,TRBD1,.,TRBV7-3,TGTGCCAGCAGCCAAAGGACAGGGGCCCTCGGGGAGCTGTTTTTT,CASSQRTGALGELFF
TRBJ1-5,.,.,TRBV30,TGTGCCTGGAGTGAACTCAGGGGTGGCCAGCCCCAGCATTTT,CAWSELRGGQPQHF
TRBJ1-4,.,.,TRBV19,TGTGCCAGTACCGTCAGGGGTTATAATGAAAAACTGTTTTTT,CASTVRGYNEKLFF
TRBJ1-3,TRBD1,few,TRBV7-2,TGTGCCAGCAGCCCGGGACAGGGAAACACCATATATTTT,CASSPGQGNTIYF
TRBJ1-6,.,once,TRBV3-1/TRBV3-2,TGTGCCAGCAGCCAAGAATCAGGGAAAAGTAATTCACCCCTCCACTTT,CASSQESGKSNSPLHF
TRBJ2-3,TRBD2,.,TRBV18,TGTGCCAGCTCACCCCAACGGGGGGGCCTGGAAGATACGCAGTATTTT,CASSPQRGGLEDTQYF
TRBJ2-2,.,.,TRBV6-4,TGTGCCAGCAGTGTCACAATAACCGGGGAGCTGTTTTTT,CASSVTITGELFF
TRBJ2-3,.,.,TRBV5-1,TGCGCCAGCAGCTTGCCGGGTTCCACAGATACGCAGTATTTT,CASSLPGSTDTQYF
TRBJ2-3,.,.,TRBV7-8,TGTGCCAGCAGCTTAGGAGGGATGGGGGTTAGCACAGATACGCAGTATTTT,CASSLGGMGVSTDTQYF
TRBJ2-3,.,few,TRBV5-4,TGTGCCAGCAGCTTTGAGTGGGGGAAAGAAGATACGCAGTATTTT,CASSFEWGKEDTQYF
TRBJ1-2,.,.,TRBV4-1,TGCGCCAGCAGCCAACCCCTGGGCTTCTATGGCTACACCTTC,CASSQPLGFYGYTF
TRBJ2-5,.,.,TRBV4-3,TGCGCCAGCAGCCGAACGCGGGGCGGAGAGACCCAGTACTTC,CASSRTRGGETQYF
TRBJ2-1,TRBD2,.,TRBV5-5,TGTGCCAGCAGCTTCAAGGGACTAGCGGGGGGTCAAAGCTCCTACAATGAGCAGTTCTTC,CASSFKGLAGGQSSYNEQFF
TRBJ1-2,TRBD1,.,TRBV5-1,TGCGCCAGCAGGCTTATCATTACCGGGACAGGGAACTATGGCTACACCTTC,CASRLIITGTGNYGYTF
TRBJ1-1,TRBD1,.,TRBV18,TGTGCCAGCCGGACAGGGGGCTTATACACTGAAGCTTTCTTT,CASRTGGLYTEAFF
TRBJ1-1,.,.,TRBV2,TGTGCCAGCAGTTACGACGGAATCAAGGCAGCTTTCTTT,CASSYDGIKAAFF
TRBJ2-3,.,.,TRBV18,TGTGCCAGCTCACCAGCGGGGGCCACAGATACGCAGTATTTT,CASSPAGATDTQYF
TRBJ1-1,TRBD1,.,TRBV19,TGTGCCAGTAGGGGACAGGGAGGAACTGAAGCTTTCTTT,CASRGQGGTEAFF
TRBJ1-3,.,.,TRBV14,TGTGCCAGCAGCCATAAGACAGTCACCTCTGGAAACACCATATATTTT,CASSHKTVTSGNTIYF
TRBJ2-5,.,.,TRBV19,TGTGCCAGTAGTATAGCTGAGACCCAGTACTTC,CASSIAETQYF
TRBJ1-1,TRBD1,.,TRBV20-1,TGCAGTGCTAGGACAGGGAATGAAGCTTTCTTT,CSARTGNEAFF
TRBJ2-3,.,.,TRBV18,TGTGCCAGCTCACCATTCGGGACCGTCACAGATACGCAGTATTTT,CASSPFGTVTDTQYF
TRBJ1-5,.,.,TRBV5-1,TGCGCCAGCAGCTTGGCGGGGCCCAATCAGCCCCAGCATTTT,CASSLAGPNQPQHF
TRBJ2-3,TRBD2,.,TRBV19,TGTGCCAGTAGTCTCTCGGGGGGGGCACGAACGCAGTATTTT,CASSLSGGARTQYF
TRBJ1-5,.,once,TRBV20-1,TGCAGTGCTAGTGACAGTGAGCTTGATCAGCCCCAGCATTTT,CSASDSELDQPQHF